This TCR beta chain was sequenced for a study of cytomegalovirus exposure and HLA in healthy donors. General study findings and limits: An analysis that came later showed most CMV-associated TCR beta chains appearing HLA-restricted.

CDR3 length: 15 amino acids. Germline V gene lookup returns CDR1 SEHNR and CDR2 FQNEAQ (reference sequence). V shed 6 bases and J shed 1 base, with 15 bases lying between them. Note on this clone: Its matching antigen is unknown.

PCR involved 60 Vbeta and 13 Jbeta primers. Profiling relied on immunoSEQ multiplex PCR, and the TCRdb table lists in-frame clones only, not all of them. The sample has under 300,000 clones; about nine tenths are singletons. The chain carries TRBV7-9 and TRBJ2-5, with TRBD2 as a possible D gene (6 bases). Source material: PBMCs. This sequence was found in a man aged 35 to 55 in good health and CMV-seropositive. The CDR3: CASRKKVGGQETQYF. Here the CDR3 DNA reads TGTGCCAGCAGGAAAAAAGTGGGGGGCCAAGAGACCCAGTACTTC.